The 17 T cell receptor beta chains listed next were all sequenced from one sample in a study of blood T cells in healthy people across ages. A J-beta primer mix and a sample-barcoded 5' primer were used in a second PCR of roughly 6 to 11 cycles. TCRdb reprocessed the 5' RACE reads via MiXCR and lists one record per CDR3 protein. The sample has about 1.4 million distinct CDR3 sequences; almost 60% are singletons. Sequenced input: blood. These receptors came from a man aged 18 to 29 in good health.

V usage is TRBV4-1 and J usage is TRBJ1-5; 7 bases are a match to TRBD1. The CDR3 contains 17 residues. CDR1 is MGHRA and CDR2 is YSYEKL in the germline V gene. With 4 bases clipped from V and 0 bases from J, the junction kept 9 bases outside the gene matches. The CDR3 nucleotides are TGCGCCAGCAGCCGAGGACAGGCGGGCTATAGCAATCAGCCCCAGCATTTT. This encodes CASSRGQAGYSNQPQHF.

The chain joins TRBV10-1 to TRBJ2-3; D remains ambiguous. The CDR3 loop spans 15 amino acids. In germline, CDR1 is WNHNN, CDR2 SYGVQD (reference sequence). V was shortened by 3 bases and J by 0 bases, with 10 bases between the two germline ends. CDR3 coding DNA: TGCGCCAGCAGTGAAGGGCCCTCTAGCACAGATACGCAGTATTTT. Translated: CASSEGPSSTDTQYF.

This clonotype was detected only a few times. The chain recombines TRBV6-5 with TRBJ1-5; D remains unclear. This CDR3 has 13 amino acids. Germline V gene lookup returns CDR1 MNHEY and CDR2 SVGAGI. The germline V and J ends were trimmed by 0 bases and 4 bases, with 4 bases remaining between them. CDR3 region: CASSYSPNQPQHF. Written as DNA, the CDR3 is TGTGCCAGCAGTTACTCGCCGAATCAGCCCCAGCATTTT.

The rearrangement links TRBV20-1 to TRBJ2-7; 9 bases map to TRBD2. J lost 0 bases, V lost 1 base, and 7 bases had no gene match. The germline V gene has CDR1 DFQATT and CDR2 SNEGSKA (reference sequence). The CDR3 is made up of 16 amino acids. In DNA form, the CDR3 reads TGCAGTGCTAGAGGCCGGCTAGCGGGGTACTCCTACGAGCAGTACTTC. Translation: CSARGRLAGYSYEQYF.

This rearrangement joins TRBV27 to TRBJ2-5; tentatively, D is TRBD2 (6 bases). The CDR3 totals 15 residues. Looked up from germline, CDR1 is MNHEY and CDR2 is SMNVEV (reference sequence). Trimming took off 6 bases at V and 3 bases at J, with 17 bases between the two ends. The CDR3 reads CASSPWDSHKETQYF. CDR3 nucleotide sequence: TGTGCCAGCAGCCCCTGGGACTCCCACAAAGAGACCCAGTACTTC.

This chain joins TRBV6-2 or TRBV6-3 and TRBJ2-7, with 10 bases that match TRBD1. CDR1 and CDR2 from the germline V gene are MNHEY and SVGEGT. V trimming: 10 bases; J trimming: 7 bases; junction bases outside the gene matches: 13. The CDR3 covers 14 residues. This CDR3 is CANNRDRGPGEQYF. In nucleotides, the CDR3 is TGTGCCAACAATAGGGACAGGGGACCCGGTGAGCAGTACTTC.

The chain joins TRBV20-1 to TRBJ1-6; the match to TRBD1 covers 8 bases. From germline, CDR1 is DFQATT and CDR2 SNEGSKA (reference sequence). The V gene end was trimmed by 3 bases and the J gene end by 7 bases; junction bases not matched to a gene: 14. CDR3 length: 17 residues. The CDR3 nucleotides are TGCAGTGCTAGTCTCTGGCCTAGGGGACAGGAAAATTCACCCCTCCACTTT. Its translation: CSASLWPRGQENSPLHF.

The chain links TRBV15 to TRBJ2-6; possibly TRBD1 or TRBD2 for D (6 bases each). The CDR3 runs to 15 residues. Germline V lookup: CDR1 LNHNV, CDR2 YYDKDF (reference sequence). V was trimmed by 7 bases and J by 4 bases, leaving 14 bases between them. In DNA form, the CDR3 reads TGTGCCACCAATCCGGGGGCGCTCGGGGCCAACGTCCTGACTTTC. Translated, it gives CATNPGALGANVLTF.

The chain carries TRBV7-2 and TRBJ2-3; D is ambiguous. Per the germline V gene, CDR1 is SGHTA and CDR2 is FQGNSA. CDR3 size: 14 residues. V was shortened by 6 bases and J by 1 base, with 11 bases between the two germline ends. This CDR3 reads CASSPMLGTDTQYF. CDR3 in DNA: TGTGCCAGCAGTCCTATGTTGGGCACAGATACGCAGTATTTT.

This clonotype was detected once. The J gene is TRBJ2-7, the V gene TRBV20-1, with D hard to call. The V gene lost 4 bases and the J gene lost 2 bases, with 9 bases spanning the gap. Germline V gene data show CDR1 as DFQATT and CDR2 as SNEGSKA (reference sequence). The CDR3 extends over 12 amino acids. This chain's CDR3 is CSANSDAYEQYF. DNA for the CDR3: TGCAGTGCTAACAGTGATGCCTACGAGCAGTACTTC.

J is TRBJ2-7 and V is TRBV27, with 9 bases lining up with TRBD1. This CDR3 has 16 amino acids. CDR1 is MNHEY, CDR2 SMNVEV, per germline (reference sequence). The J segment lost 1 base and the V segment lost 2 bases, leaving 6 bases of the junction unmatched. In nucleotides, the CDR3 is TGTGCCAGCAGTTTACCGACAGGGGGGGGATCCTACGAGCAGTACTTC. Its translation is CASSLPTGGGSYEQYF.

The chain couples TRBV6-5 to TRBJ1-5; D gene unclear. V was trimmed by 4 bases and J by 4 bases, leaving 8 bases between them. The V gene's germline CDR1 is MNHEY and CDR2 SVGAGI. The CDR3 sequence is 13 residues long. The CDR3 nucleotides are TGTGCCAGCAGTTGCTCGATAAATCAGCCCCAGCATTTT. This encodes CASSCSINQPQHF.

The chain employs TRBV21-1 and TRBJ1-2. TRBV21-1 is designated a pseudogene. The CDR3 is made up of 12 amino acids. The CDR3 loop reads CASSKEWDGYTF. CDR3 in DNA: TGTGCCAGCAGCAAGGAATGGGATGGCTACACCTTC.

The chain combines TRBV28 with TRBJ1-6; a possible D gene is TRBD1 (6 bases). CDR3 length equals 13 residues. Trimming pared 5 bases from V and 9 bases from J, leaving 11 bases between. Germline V gene lookup returns CDR1 MDHEN and CDR2 SYDVKM. CDR3 sequence reads: CASSVTGTSPLHF. The CDR3 DNA sequence: TGTGCCAGCAGTGTAACAGGGACTTCACCCCTCCACTTT.

J is TRBJ1-2 and V is TRBV28, with TRBD1 matching over 8 bases. The germline V gene has CDR1 MDHEN and CDR2 SYDVKM. The CDR3 runs to 16 residues. With 2 bases clipped from V and 5 bases from J, the junction kept 10 bases outside the gene matches. The CDR3 is CASSLISQGAGYGYTF. CDR3 nucleotide sequence: TGTGCCAGCAGTTTAATTTCCCAGGGGGCGGGATATGGCTACACCTTC.

The chain joins TRBV27 to TRBJ2-5, with 10 positions matching TRBD2. V dropped 5 bases and J dropped 5; count of bases not matched to a gene: 8. The CDR3 covers 15 residues. Germline V gives CDR1 MNHEY, CDR2 SMNVEV (reference sequence). CDR3 in amino acids: CASSPGTSDTETQYF. The DNA for the CDR3 is TGTGCCAGCAGTCCCGGGACTAGCGATACGGAGACCCAGTACTTC.

The CDR3 region is CASSQAGRYGYTF. CDR3 bases: TGTGCCAGCAGCCAAGCGGGGCGTTATGGCTACACCTTC. The rearrangement links TRBV14 to TRBJ1-2, with a tentative D call TRBD1 (5 bases). The CDR3 has 13 amino acids. CDR1 and CDR2 from the germline V gene are SGHDN and FVKESK. Trimming shortened V by 1 base and J by 5 bases, and 8 bases separated the two germline ends.